The source of this T cell receptor beta chain is a study of beta chain features in type 1 diabetes. Overall study findings and caveats: When VDJ junctions were examined, type 1 diabetes patients showed fewer insertions and more deletions.

As every portion of the isolated RNA was reverse transcribed, the sequencing read expressed TCRB transcripts. Sequenced by immunoSEQ multiplex PCR; TCRdb stores in-frame clones only, minus some. The sample includes around 500,000 clones, roughly an eighth of them seen just once. A word on this clone: Its antigen remains unidentified.

Trimming took 1 base from V and 6 from J; bases not matched to a gene: 4. CDR3 length: 14 amino acids. Per germline, CDR1 LGHNA and CDR2 YNFKEQ. This chain uses TRBV4-2 with TRBJ2-7, with 9 bases fitting TRBD2. This receptor was taken from a woman under 30 in good health. Sequencing input: naive CD4+ T cells from blood. The chain's CDR3 is CASSQVLAGVEQYF. CDR3 DNA sequence: TGTGCCAGCAGCCAAGTATTAGCGGGAGTCGAGCAGTACTTC.